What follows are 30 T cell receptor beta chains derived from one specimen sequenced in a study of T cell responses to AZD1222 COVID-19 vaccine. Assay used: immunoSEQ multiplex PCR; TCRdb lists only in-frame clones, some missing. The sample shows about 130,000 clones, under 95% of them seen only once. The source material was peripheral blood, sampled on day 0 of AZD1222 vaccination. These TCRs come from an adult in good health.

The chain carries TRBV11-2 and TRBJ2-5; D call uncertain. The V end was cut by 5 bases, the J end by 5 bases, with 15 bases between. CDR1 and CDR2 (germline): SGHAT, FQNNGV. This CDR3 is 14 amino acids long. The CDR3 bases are TGTGCCAGCAGCCCAGTAGGTGTTTCTGAGACCCAGTACTTC. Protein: CASSPVGVSETQYF.

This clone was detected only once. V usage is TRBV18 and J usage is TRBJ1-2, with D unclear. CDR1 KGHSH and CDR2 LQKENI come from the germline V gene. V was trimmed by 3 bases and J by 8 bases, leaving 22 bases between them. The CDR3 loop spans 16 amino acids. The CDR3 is CASSPREPRTVGGYTF. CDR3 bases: TGTGCCAGCTCACCCCGAGAGCCAAGGACGGTCGGGGGCTACACCTTC.

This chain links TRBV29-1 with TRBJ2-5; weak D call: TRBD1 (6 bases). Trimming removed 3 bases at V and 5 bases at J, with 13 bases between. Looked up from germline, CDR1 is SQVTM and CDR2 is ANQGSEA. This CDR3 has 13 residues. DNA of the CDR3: TGCAGCGTTGATGGGCCAGGGGCGGAGACCCAGTACTTC. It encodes CSVDGPGAETQYF.

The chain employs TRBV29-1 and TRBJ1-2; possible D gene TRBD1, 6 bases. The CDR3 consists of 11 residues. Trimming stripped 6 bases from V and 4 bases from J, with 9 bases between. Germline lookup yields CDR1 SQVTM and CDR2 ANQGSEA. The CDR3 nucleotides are TGCAGCGTCACACAGGGCTATGGCTACACCTTC. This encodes CSVTQGYGYTF.

The CDR3 loop reads CASNPLRLAGKKTQYF. In DNA form, the CDR3 reads TGTGCCAGCAACCCCCTTCGACTAGCGGGAAAGAAGACCCAGTACTTC. The V and J genes are TRBV28 and TRBJ2-5; 11 nucleotides line up with TRBD2. In germline, CDR1 is MDHEN, CDR2 SYDVKM. The CDR3 is 16 amino acids. The V segment lost 7 bases and the J segment 6 bases; nucleotides outside the gene matches: 13. The full variable domain, completed using reference TRBV28 and TRBJ2-5, is DVKVTQSSRYLVKRTGEKVFLECVQDMDHENMFWYRQDPGLGLRLIYFSYDVKMKEKGDIPEGYSVSREKKERFSLILESASTNQTSMYLCASNPLRLAGKKTQYFGPGTRLLVL.

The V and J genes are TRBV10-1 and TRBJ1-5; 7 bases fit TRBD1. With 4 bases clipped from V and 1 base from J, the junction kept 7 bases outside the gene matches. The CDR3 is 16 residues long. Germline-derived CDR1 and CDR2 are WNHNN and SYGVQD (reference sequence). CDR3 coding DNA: TGCGCCAGCAGTGGCGTCAGGGGGGTAAGCAATCAGCCCCAGCATTTT. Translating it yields CASSGVRGVSNQPQHF.

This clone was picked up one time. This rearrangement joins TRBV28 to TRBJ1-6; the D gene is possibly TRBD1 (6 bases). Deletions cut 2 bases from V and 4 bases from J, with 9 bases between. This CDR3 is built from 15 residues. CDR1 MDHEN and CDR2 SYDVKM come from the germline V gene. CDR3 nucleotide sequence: TGTGCCAGCAGTTTAGCCAGGGGATATAATTCACCCCTCCACTTT. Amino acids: CASSLARGYNSPLHF.

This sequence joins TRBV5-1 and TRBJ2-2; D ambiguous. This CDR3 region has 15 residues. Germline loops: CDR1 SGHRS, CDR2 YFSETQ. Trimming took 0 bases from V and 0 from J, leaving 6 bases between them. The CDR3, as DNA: TGCGCCAGCAGCTTGGACAGCCCGAACACCGGGGAGCTGTTTTTT. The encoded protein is CASSLDSPNTGELFF.

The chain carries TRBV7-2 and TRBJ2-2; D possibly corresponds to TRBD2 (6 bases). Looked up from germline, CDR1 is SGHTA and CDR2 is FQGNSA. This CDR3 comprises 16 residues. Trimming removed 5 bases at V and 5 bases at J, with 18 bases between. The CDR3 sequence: CASSPNGFGTTGELFF. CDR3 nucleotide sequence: TGTGCCAGCAGCCCTAATGGGTTCGGGACTACCGGGGAGCTGTTTTTT. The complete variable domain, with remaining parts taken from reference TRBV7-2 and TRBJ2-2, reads GAGVSQSPSNKVTEKGKDVELRCDPISGHTALYWYRQSLGQGLEFLIYFQGNSAPDKSGLPSDRFSAERTGGSVSTLTIQRTQQEDSAVYLCASSPNGFGTTGELFFGEGSRLTVL.

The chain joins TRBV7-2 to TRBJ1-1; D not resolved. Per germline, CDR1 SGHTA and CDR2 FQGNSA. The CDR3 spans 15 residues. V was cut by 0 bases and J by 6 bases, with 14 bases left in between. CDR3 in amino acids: CASSLAGSSWAEAFF. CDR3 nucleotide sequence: TGTGCCAGCAGCTTAGCCGGCAGCTCCTGGGCTGAAGCTTTCTTT. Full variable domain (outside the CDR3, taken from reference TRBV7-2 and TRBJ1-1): GAGVSQSPSNKVTEKGKDVELRCDPISGHTALYWYRQSLGQGLEFLIYFQGNSAPDKSGLPSDRFSAERTGGSVSTLTIQRTQQEDSAVYLCASSLAGSSWAEAFFGQGTRLTVV.

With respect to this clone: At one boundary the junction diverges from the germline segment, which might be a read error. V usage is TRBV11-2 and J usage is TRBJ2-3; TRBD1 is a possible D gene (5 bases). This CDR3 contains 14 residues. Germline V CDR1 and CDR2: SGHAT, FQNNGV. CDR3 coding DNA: TGTGCCAGCACCTTAGGGGTTTACACAGATACGCAGTATTTT. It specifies CASTLGVYTDTQYF.

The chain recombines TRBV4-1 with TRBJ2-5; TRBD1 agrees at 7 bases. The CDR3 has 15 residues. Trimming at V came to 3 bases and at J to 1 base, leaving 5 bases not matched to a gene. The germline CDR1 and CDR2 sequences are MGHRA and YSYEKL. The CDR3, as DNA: TGCGCCAGCAGCCAGGACGGGACAGTCCAAGAGACCCAGTACTTC. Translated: CASSQDGTVQETQYF.

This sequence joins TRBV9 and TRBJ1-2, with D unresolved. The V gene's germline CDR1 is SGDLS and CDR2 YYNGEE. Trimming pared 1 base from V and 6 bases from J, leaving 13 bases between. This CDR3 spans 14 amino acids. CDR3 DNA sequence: TGTGCCAGCAGCGTAAGGAGAGACGGTGATGGCTACACCTTC. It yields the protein CASSVRRDGDGYTF. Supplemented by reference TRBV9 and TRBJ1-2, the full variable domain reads DSGVTQTPKHLITATGQRVTLRCSPRSGDLSVYWYQQSLDQGLQFLIQYYNGEERAKGNILERFSAQQFPDLHSELNLSSLELGDSALYFCASSVRRDGDGYTFGSGTRLTVV.

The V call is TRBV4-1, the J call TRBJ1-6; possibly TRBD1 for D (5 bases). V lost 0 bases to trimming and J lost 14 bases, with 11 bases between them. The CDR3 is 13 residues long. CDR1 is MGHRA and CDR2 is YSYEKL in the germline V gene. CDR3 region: CASSQDGASTLHF. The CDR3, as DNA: TGCGCCAGCAGCCAAGATGGGGCTAGCACCCTCCACTTT.

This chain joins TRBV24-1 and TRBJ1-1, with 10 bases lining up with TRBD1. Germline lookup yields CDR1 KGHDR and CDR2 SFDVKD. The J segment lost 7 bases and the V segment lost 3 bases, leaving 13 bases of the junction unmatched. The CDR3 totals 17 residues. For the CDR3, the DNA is TGTGCCACCAGTGATGCCCCGGGACAGGGGACGGGGGTTGAAGCTTTCTTT. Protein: CATSDAPGQGTGVEAFF.

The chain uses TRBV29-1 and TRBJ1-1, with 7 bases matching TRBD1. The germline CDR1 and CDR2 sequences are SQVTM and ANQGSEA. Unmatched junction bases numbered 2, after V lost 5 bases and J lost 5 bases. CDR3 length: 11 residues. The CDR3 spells CSVLGQTEAFF. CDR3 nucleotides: TGCAGCGTTCTGGGACAGACTGAAGCTTTCTTT.

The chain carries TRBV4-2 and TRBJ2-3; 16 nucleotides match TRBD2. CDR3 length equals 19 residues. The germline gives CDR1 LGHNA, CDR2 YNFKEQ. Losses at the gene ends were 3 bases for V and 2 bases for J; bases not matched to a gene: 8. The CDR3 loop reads CASSQGLAGGPGYTDTQYF. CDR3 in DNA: TGTGCCAGCAGCCAGGGACTAGCGGGAGGGCCGGGGTACACAGATACGCAGTATTTT.

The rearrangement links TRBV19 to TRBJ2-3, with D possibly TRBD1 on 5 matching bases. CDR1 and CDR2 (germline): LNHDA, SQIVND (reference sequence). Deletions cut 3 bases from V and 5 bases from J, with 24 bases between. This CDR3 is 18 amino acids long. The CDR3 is CASSIPLARASRRDTQYF. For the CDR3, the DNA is TGTGCCAGTAGTATCCCCCTGGCCAGGGCCTCCCGCAGAGATACGCAGTATTTT. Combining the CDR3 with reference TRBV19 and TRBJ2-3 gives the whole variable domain DGGITQSPKYLFRKEGQNVTLSCEQNLNHDAMYWYRQDPGQGLRLIYYSQIVNDFQKGDIAEGYSVSREKKESFPLTVTSAQKNPTAFYLCASSIPLARASRRDTQYFGPGTRLTVL.

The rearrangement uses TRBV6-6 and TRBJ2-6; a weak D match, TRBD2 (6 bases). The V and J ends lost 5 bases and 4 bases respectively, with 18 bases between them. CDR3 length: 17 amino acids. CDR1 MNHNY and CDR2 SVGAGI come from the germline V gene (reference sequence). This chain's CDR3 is CASSRGGAPIGANVLTF. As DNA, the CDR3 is TGTGCCAGCAGTCGAGGAGGGGCGCCAATAGGGGCCAACGTCCTGACTTTC.

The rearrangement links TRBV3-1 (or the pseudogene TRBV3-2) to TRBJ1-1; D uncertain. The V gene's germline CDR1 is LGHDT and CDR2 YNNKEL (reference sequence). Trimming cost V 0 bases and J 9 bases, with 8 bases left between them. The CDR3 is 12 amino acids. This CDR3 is CASSQDTSKAFF. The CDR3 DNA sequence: TGTGCCAGCAGCCAAGATACATCAAAAGCTTTCTTT.

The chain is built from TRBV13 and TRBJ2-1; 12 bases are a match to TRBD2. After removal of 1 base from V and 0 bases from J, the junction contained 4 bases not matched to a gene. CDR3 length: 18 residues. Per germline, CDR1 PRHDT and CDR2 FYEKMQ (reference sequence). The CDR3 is CASSLATSGSYSYNEQFF. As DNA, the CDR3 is TGTGCCAGCAGCTTAGCGACTAGCGGGAGTTACTCCTACAATGAGCAGTTCTTC.

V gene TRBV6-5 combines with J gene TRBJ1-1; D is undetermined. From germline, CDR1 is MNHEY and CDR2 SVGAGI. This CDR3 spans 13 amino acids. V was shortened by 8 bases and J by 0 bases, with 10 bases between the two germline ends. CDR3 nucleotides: TGTGCCAGCTCTGTGGGGATGAACACTGAAGCTTTCTTT. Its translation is CASSVGMNTEAFF.

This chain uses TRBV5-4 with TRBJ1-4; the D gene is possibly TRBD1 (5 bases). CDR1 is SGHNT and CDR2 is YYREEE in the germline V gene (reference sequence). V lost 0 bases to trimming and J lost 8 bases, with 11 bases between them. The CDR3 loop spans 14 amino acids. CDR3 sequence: CASSLGGEVEKLFF. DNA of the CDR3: TGTGCCAGCAGCTTGGGGGGGGAAGTCGAAAAACTGTTTTTT.

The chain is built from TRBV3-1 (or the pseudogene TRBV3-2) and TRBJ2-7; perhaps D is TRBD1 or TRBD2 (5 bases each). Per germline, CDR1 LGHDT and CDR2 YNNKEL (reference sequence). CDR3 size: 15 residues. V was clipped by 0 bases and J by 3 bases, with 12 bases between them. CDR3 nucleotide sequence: TGTGCCAGCAGCCAAGATCCCGGGGCTGGCTACGAGCAGTACTTC. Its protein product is CASSQDPGAGYEQYF.

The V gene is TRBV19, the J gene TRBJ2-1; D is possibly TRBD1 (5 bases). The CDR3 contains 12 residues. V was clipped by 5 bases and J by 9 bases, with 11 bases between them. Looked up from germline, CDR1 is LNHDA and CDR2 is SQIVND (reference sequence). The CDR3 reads CASSSGAIEQFF. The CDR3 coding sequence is TGTGCCAGTAGTTCTGGGGCTATTGAGCAGTTCTTC.

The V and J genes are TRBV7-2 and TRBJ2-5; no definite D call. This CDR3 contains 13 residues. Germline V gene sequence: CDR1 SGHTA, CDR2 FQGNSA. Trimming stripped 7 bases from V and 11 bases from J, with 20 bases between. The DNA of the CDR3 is TGTGCCAGCACCGGCCCTGACGCAGTTCAGCAGTACTTC. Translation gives CASTGPDAVQQYF. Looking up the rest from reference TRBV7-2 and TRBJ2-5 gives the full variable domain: GAGVSQSPSNKVTEKGKDVELRCDPISGHTALYWYRQSLGQGLEFLIYFQGNSAPDKSGLPSDRFSAERTGGSVSTLTIQRTQQEDSAVYLCASTGPDAVQQYFGPGTRLLVL.

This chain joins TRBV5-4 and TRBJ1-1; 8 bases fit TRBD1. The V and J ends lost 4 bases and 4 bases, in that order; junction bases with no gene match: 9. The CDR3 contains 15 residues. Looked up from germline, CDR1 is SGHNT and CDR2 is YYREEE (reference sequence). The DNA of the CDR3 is TGTGCCAGCAGCCCTGGACAGGGAGCGTCCACTGAAGCTTTCTTT. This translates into CASSPGQGASTEAFF.

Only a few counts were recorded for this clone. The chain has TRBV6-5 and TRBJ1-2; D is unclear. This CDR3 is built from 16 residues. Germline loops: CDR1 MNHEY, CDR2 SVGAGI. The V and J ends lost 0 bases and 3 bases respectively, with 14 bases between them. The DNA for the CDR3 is TGTGCCAGCAGTTACTCTTGGGAGGCCTCGGACTATGGCTACACCTTC. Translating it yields CASSYSWEASDYGYTF.

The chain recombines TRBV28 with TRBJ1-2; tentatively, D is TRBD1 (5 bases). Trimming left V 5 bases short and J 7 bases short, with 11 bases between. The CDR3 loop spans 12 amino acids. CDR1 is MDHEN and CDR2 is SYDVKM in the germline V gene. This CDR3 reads CASSPPGVGYTF. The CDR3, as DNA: TGTGCCAGCAGTCCCCCGGGGGTTGGCTACACCTTC.

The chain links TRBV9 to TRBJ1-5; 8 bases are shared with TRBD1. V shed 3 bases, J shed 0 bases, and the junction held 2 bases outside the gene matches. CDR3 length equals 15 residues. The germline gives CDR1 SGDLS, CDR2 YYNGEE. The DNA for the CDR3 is TGTGCCAGCAGCGCCACAGGGGGTAGCAATCAGCCCCAGCATTTT. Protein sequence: CASSATGGSNQPQHF. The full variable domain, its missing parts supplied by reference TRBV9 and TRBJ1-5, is DSGVTQTPKHLITATGQRVTLRCSPRSGDLSVYWYQQSLDQGLQFLIQYYNGEERAKGNILERFSAQQFPDLHSELNLSSLELGDSALYFCASSATGGSNQPQHFGDGTRLSIL.